Listed below are T cell receptor beta chains from one sample, sequenced in a study of CD8+CD57+ T cells in acquired aplastic anemia. One entry per CDR3 protein, called by TCRdb with MiXCR from the reads. The sample consists of approximately 32,000 distinct CDR3 sequences, roughly 77% of them appearing once. Sequences were obtained from sorted CD4+, CD8+, or CD8+CD57+ T cells (not recorded which) from PBMCs. The source is a human donor in good health, serving as a control. Each CDR3 is given with its conserved first and last residue. Each record gives: J gene, clone size, D gene, V gene, CDR3 protein, CDR3 DNA. A D gene is named only where the DNA matches it firmly. Only part of the rows carry a size: once, few, many, or a class if the clone is expanded.

TRBJ1-6	once	-	TRBV9	CASSSRGDASSPLHF	TGTGCCAGCAGCTCTCGGGGGGACGCTAGTTCACCCCTCCACTTT
TRBJ2-7	-	TRBD1	TRBV25-1	CASSGWGQVVEQYF	TGTGCCAGCAGTGGGTGGGGACAGGTCGTCGAGCAGTACTTC
TRBJ1-5	-	-	TRBV10-3	CAITGGSNQPQHF	TGTGCCATCACGGGGGGGAGCAATCAGCCCCAGCATTTT
TRBJ1-2	-	-	TRBV9	CASSARAGEYGYTF	TGTGCCAGCAGCGCGCGTGCAGGAGAGTATGGCTACACCTTC
TRBJ2-1	-	-	TRBV10-3	CAISELTDDNEQFF	TGTGCCATCAGTGAGTTGACGGACGACAATGAGCAGTTCTTC
TRBJ2-1	-	TRBD2	TRBV9	CASSRLAGRGEQFF	TGTGCCAGCAGCCGTCTAGCGGGGAGGGGTGAGCAGTTCTTC
TRBJ1-5	many	-	TRBV12-3/TRBV12-4	CASTLGGANQPQHF	TGTGCCAGCACCCTGGGGGGTGCCAATCAGCCCCAGCATTTT
TRBJ1-2	-	TRBD1	TRBV19	CASSPRDSTNYGYTF	TGTGCCAGTAGCCCCAGGGACAGTACTAACTATGGCTACACCTTC
TRBJ2-1	-	-	TRBV29-1	CSVDSVGRNEQFF	TGCAGCGTTGATTCCGTGGGGAGGAATGAGCAGTTCTTC
TRBJ2-3	-	-	TRBV11-2	CASSLVGGPTDTQYF	TGTGCCAGCAGCTTAGTTGGGGGCCCCACAGATACGCAGTATTTT
TRBJ1-2	-	-	TRBV4-1	CASSQWGDGYTF	TGCGCCAGCAGCCAGTGGGGGGACGGCTACACCTTC
TRBJ2-7	-	-	TRBV5-1	CASSLAGSSEQYF	TGCGCCAGCAGCTTGGCGGGTAGTTCCGAGCAGTACTTC
TRBJ2-3	-	-	TRBV7-9	CASSLVVDTQYF	TGTGCCAGCAGCTTGGTAGTGGATACGCAGTATTTT
TRBJ1-1	once	-	TRBV29-1	CSGVGGQGTEAFF	TGCAGCGGGGTGGGTGGCCAGGGCACTGAAGCTTTCTTT
TRBJ2-1	-	-	TRBV13	CASSLEGGTYNEQFF	TGTGCCAGCAGCTTAGAGGGGGGGACCTACAATGAGCAGTTCTTC
TRBJ1-6	few	TRBD1	TRBV19	CASSIFGTAYNSPLHF	TGTGCCAGTAGTATCTTCGGGACAGCCTATAATTCACCCCTCCACTTT
TRBJ2-1	-	TRBD2	TRBV15	CATSRGPAGGPDEQFF	TGTGCCACCAGCAGAGGTCCAGCGGGAGGGCCTGATGAGCAGTTCTTC
TRBJ2-7	-	-	TRBV15	CATSRGRRGEQYF	TGTGCCACCAGCAGAGGCAGGCGGGGCGAGCAGTACTTC
TRBJ1-2	-	TRBD1	TRBV7-3	CASSLPRTGDDYGYTF	TGTGCCAGCAGCTTACCGAGGACAGGGGACGACTATGGCTACACCTTC
TRBJ1-1	-	TRBD1	TRBV2	CASRTGQGNTEAFF	TGTGCCAGCAGGACGGGACAGGGGAACACTGAAGCTTTCTTT
TRBJ2-1	-	TRBD2	TRBV15	CATSILAAYNEQFF	TGTGCCACCAGCATACTAGCGGCCTACAATGAGCAGTTCTTC
TRBJ2-5	once	-	TRBV29-1	CSVEGGLQETQYF	TGCAGCGTCGAAGGGGGTCTTCAAGAGACCCAGTACTTC
TRBJ2-5	-	-	TRBV29-1	CSVERSKQETQYF	TGCAGCGTTGAACGCAGCAAACAAGAGACCCAGTACTTC
TRBJ2-3	-	TRBD2	TRBV7-6	CASSLEVAGGSDTQYF	TGTGCCAGCAGCTTAGAGGTAGCGGGGGGCTCAGATACGCAGTATTTT
TRBJ2-6	-	-	TRBV7-2	CASSYPGRGANVLTF	TGTGCCAGCAGCTACCCAGGGCGAGGGGCCAACGTCCTGACTTTC
TRBJ1-1	-	TRBD1	TRBV28	CASSRDREAFF	TGTGCCAGCAGCCGGGACAGAGAAGCTTTCTTT
TRBJ2-3	once	-	TRBV13	CASSLAHLSTDTQYF	TGTGCCAGCAGCTTAGCGCACTTGAGCACAGATACGCAGTATTTT
TRBJ2-1	-	TRBD1	TRBV6-1	CASSPDSGTGKQFF	TGTGCCAGCAGTCCAGACTCCGGGACAGGGAAGCAGTTCTTC
TRBJ2-7	-	-	TRBV29-1	CSVGRQGGEQYF	TGCAGCGTTGGCCGACAGGGAGGCGAGCAGTACTTC
TRBJ2-7	-	-	TRBV24-1	CATLNYHHSYEQYF	TGTGCCACCTTGAACTACCACCACTCCTACGAGCAGTACTTC
TRBJ1-2	many	-	TRBV9	CASSATPSPQAVIGF	TGTGCCAGCAGCGCAACGCCCAGCCCGCAGGCGGTAATAGGCTTC
TRBJ2-3	-	-	TRBV7-9	CASDGVSTDTQYF	TGTGCCAGCGACGGGGTCAGCACAGATACGCAGTATTTT
TRBJ1-2	once	-	TRBV24-1	CATSVEGFEGYTF	TGTGCCACCAGTGTGGAAGGGTTTGAAGGCTACACCTTC
TRBJ1-1	-	TRBD1	TRBV15	CATSRGGQAATEAFF	TGTGCCACCAGCAGAGGTGGACAGGCAGCCACTGAAGCTTTCTTT
TRBJ2-3	-	TRBD1	TRBV10-3	CAIRGQSTDTQYF	TGTGCCATCAGGGGACAGAGCACAGATACGCAGTATTTT
TRBJ1-4	-	-	TRBV24-1	CATSEGSNEKLFF	TGTGCCACCAGTGAGGGGAGTAATGAAAAGCTGTTTTTT
TRBJ1-5	-	-	TRBV11-2	CASSSNTGTPQHF	TGTGCCAGCAGCTCCAACACTGGGACGCCCCAGCATTTT
TRBJ1-2	-	TRBD1	TRBV7-2	CASSLGDRVGYGYTF	TGTGCCAGCAGCTTAGGGGACAGGGTGGGGTATGGCTACACCTTC
TRBJ1-2	-	-	TRBV5-1	CASSLEQGYGYTF	TGCGCCAGCAGCTTGGAACAGGGATATGGCTACACCTTC
TRBJ2-7	few	TRBD2	TRBV15	CATSRGTSGSYEQYF	TGTGCCACCAGCAGGGGGACTAGCGGGAGCTACGAGCAGTACTTC
TRBJ1-3	-	TRBD1	TRBV19	CASSIRDRGSGNTIYF	TGTGCCAGTAGTATTCGAGACAGGGGCTCTGGAAACACCATATATTTT
TRBJ1-6	-	-	TRBV20-1	CSAPAPGAGSSYNSPLHF	TGCAGTGCGCCAGCCCCAGGGGCAGGCAGCTCCTATAATTCACCCCTCCACTTT
TRBJ1-2	-	-	TRBV19	CASSPPTSGYGYTF	TGTGCCAGTAGTCCCCCGACGAGCGGCTATGGCTACACCTTC
TRBJ1-2	few	TRBD1	TRBV10-3	CAIRGGQGWYTF	TGTGCCATCAGGGGCGGACAGGGATGGTACACCTTC
TRBJ1-1	once	TRBD1	TRBV15	CATSRGTGTLTEAFF	TGTGCCACCAGCAGGGGGACAGGGACTCTCACTGAAGCTTTCTTT
TRBJ2-7	-	-	TRBV7-9	CASSLTETSYEQYF	TGTGCCAGCAGTTTGACAGAAACCTCCTACGAGCAGTACTTC
TRBJ1-3	-	TRBD1	TRBV15	CATSIDGTGGNTIYF	TGTGCCACCAGCATCGACGGGACAGGGGGAAACACCATATATTTT
TRBJ1-2	-	-	TRBV7-9	CASRSLNRGYTF	TGTGCCAGCAGATCGCTCAACAGAGGCTACACCTTC
TRBJ1-1	-	-	TRBV10-3	CAISASTGWGTEAFF	TGTGCCATCAGTGCATCAACAGGGTGGGGGACTGAAGCTTTCTTT
TRBJ2-1	-	-	TRBV15	CATSSRRDFEQFF	TGTGCCACCAGCAGTAGACGGGATTTTGAGCAGTTCTTC
TRBJ1-6	few	TRBD1	TRBV2	CASRPTTGSTPLHF	TGTGCCAGCAGACCCACGACAGGGAGTACACCCCTCCACTTT